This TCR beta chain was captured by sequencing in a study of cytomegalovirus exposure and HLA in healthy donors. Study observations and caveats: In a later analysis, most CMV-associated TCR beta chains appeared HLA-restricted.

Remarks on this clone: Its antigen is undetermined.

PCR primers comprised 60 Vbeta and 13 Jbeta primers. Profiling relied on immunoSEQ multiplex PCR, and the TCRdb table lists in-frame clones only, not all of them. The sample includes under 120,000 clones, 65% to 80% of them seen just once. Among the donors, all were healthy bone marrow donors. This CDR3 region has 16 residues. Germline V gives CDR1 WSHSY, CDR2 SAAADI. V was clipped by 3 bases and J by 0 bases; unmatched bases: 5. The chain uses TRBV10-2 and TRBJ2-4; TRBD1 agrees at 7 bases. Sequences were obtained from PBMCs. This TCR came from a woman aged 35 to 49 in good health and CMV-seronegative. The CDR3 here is CASSDRTGLAKNIQYF. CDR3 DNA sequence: TGCGCCAGCAGTGATCGGACAGGCTTAGCCAAAAACATTCAGTACTTC.